Here is one TCR beta chain with its context. Its cognate antigen is unknown. V was trimmed by 3 bases and J by 1 base, leaving 6 bases between them. CDR3 length: 14 amino acids. Germline loops: CDR1 SGHTA, CDR2 FQGNSA. This record belongs to a study of radiotherapy plus CTLA-4 blockade in lung cancer. Chemo-refractory metastatic non-small-cell lung cancer patients were treated with focal radiation plus CTLA-4 blockade with ipilimumab. Study conclusions and caveats: Early shifts in blood T cell clones, with interferon-beta, reportedly predicted response best. In blood, tumor-derived TCR clones expanded after radiotherapy plus ipilimumab.

The data were produced by immunoSEQ multiplex PCR, yet TCRdb's version contains in-frame clones alone and is incomplete. The data show over 15,000 clones, with about 83% seen just once and around 22% held by the top ten. This TCR was recovered from a human donor with non-small cell lung cancer whose response to radiotherapy plus ipilimumab could not be evaluated. This material consisted of peripheral blood, taken from a patient treated with radiotherapy plus ipilimumab. V gene TRBV7-2 combines with J gene TRBJ2-2; D is uncertain. DNA for the CDR3: TGTGCCAGCAGCTTTGAGCAGAACACCGGGGAGCTGTTTTTT. Amino acids: CASSFEQNTGELFF.